A single sample is the source of the 31 T cell receptor beta chains below, sequenced in a study of blood T cell repertoires in COVID-19. The method was immunoSEQ multiplex PCR; TCRdb's version includes in-frame clones alone and lacks a portion of them. The profile shows a few hundred thousand clones, about 88% of them singletons. The sequenced sample was peripheral blood. These receptors all stem from a middle-aged man with COVID-19, enrolled during active disease.

V and J are TRBV10-1 and TRBJ2-5; 11 bases align to TRBD1. The V gene end was trimmed by 3 bases and the J gene end by 5 bases; junction bases not matched to a gene: 11. The V gene's germline CDR1 is WNHNN and CDR2 SYGVQD (reference sequence). This CDR3 spans 17 amino acids. CDR3 nucleotides: TGCGCCAGCAGTGATGGACAGGGGGCCCTGGATGGGGAGACCCAGTACTTC. This encodes CASSDGQGALDGETQYF.

The chain links TRBV6-5 to TRBJ2-5, with TRBD1 matching 7 bases. CDR3 length: 16 amino acids. The V and J ends lost 0 bases and 3 bases, in that order; junction bases with no gene match: 7. In germline, CDR1 is MNHEY, CDR2 SVGAGI. The CDR3 DNA is TGTGCCAGCAGTTACTCAGGATTGGGACAGAAAGAGACCCAGTACTTC. This sequence encodes CASSYSGLGQKETQYF.

The V call is TRBV14, the J call TRBJ1-1, with 7 bases identical to TRBD1. Trimming removed 4 bases from V and 10 bases from J; junction bases left unmatched: 12. Germline V lookup: CDR1 SGHDN, CDR2 FVKESK. This CDR3 is 14 amino acids long. The CDR3 spells CASSLLGGQNIAFF. The CDR3 nucleotides are TGTGCCAGCAGCCTCCTCGGGGGACAGAATATAGCTTTCTTT.

The chain has TRBV19 and TRBJ2-1, with a possible D match to TRBD2 (6 bases). Deletions cut 1 base from V and 9 bases from J, with 28 bases between. Germline V lookup: CDR1 LNHDA, CDR2 SQIVND (reference sequence). The CDR3 is made up of 19 amino acids. The CDR3 is CASSIGVGTYNSNGGEQFF. As DNA, the CDR3 is TGTGCCAGTAGTATAGGAGTCGGGACTTATAACTCTAATGGAGGTGAGCAGTTCTTC.

The J gene is TRBJ2-1, the V gene TRBV12-5; 10 bases line up with TRBD1. CDR3 length: 15 amino acids. V trimming: 6 bases; J trimming: 7 bases; junction bases outside the gene matches: 9. Germline CDR1 and CDR2: LGHNT and FRNRAP. DNA of the CDR3: TGTGCTAGTGGAACCGGGACAGGGGACACTAATGAGCAGTTCTTC. It is translated as CASGTGTGDTNEQFF. The whole variable domain, remainder taken from reference TRBV12-5 and TRBJ2-1, is DARVTQTPRHKVTEMGQEVTMRCQPILGHNTVFWYRQTMMQGLELLAYFRNRAPLDDSGMPKDRFSAEMPDATLATLKIQPSEPRDSAVYFCASGTGTGDTNEQFFGPGTRLTVL.

The rearrangement joins TRBV27 to TRBJ1-5; possibly TRBD1 for D (5 bases). The germline CDR1 and CDR2 sequences are MNHEY and SMNVEV (reference sequence). The CDR3 covers 15 residues. Trimming removed 4 bases at V and 2 bases at J, with 12 bases between. CDR3 nucleotide sequence: TGTGCCAGCAGTTCCTTAGAAGGGGGCAATCAGCCCCAGCATTTT. It yields the protein CASSSLEGGNQPQHF.

The CDR3 nucleotides read TGTGCCACCAGCACGGGACTAGCGGTAGGAGGAGAGACCCAGTACTTC. Amino acid sequence: CATSTGLAVGGETQYF. The chain uses TRBV15 and TRBJ2-5, with 11 bases aligning to TRBD2. V lost 4 bases to trimming and J lost 4 bases; unmatched junction nucleotides: 8. CDR3 length: 16 residues. Germline V gene data show CDR1 as LNHNV and CDR2 as YYDKDF (reference sequence).

This sequence joins TRBV5-5 and TRBJ1-3, with a weak D call TRBD1 (6 bases). This CDR3 contains 17 residues. Trimming took 0 bases from V and 0 from J, leaving 13 bases between them. Germline assignment: CDR1 SGHKS and CDR2 YYEKEE (reference sequence). CDR3 sequence: CASSLAGQYLSGNTIYF. CDR3 coding DNA: TGTGCCAGCAGCTTGGCCGGACAGTACCTCTCTGGAAACACCATATATTTT.

The chain recombines TRBV4-2 with TRBJ1-2, with D possibly being TRBD1 (5 bases). The CDR3 sequence is 12 residues long. V lost 3 bases and J lost 7, with 9 bases in between. CDR1 and CDR2 from the germline V gene are LGHNA and YNFKEQ. CDR3 sequence: CASSHTRGGYTF. CDR3 DNA: TGTGCCAGCAGCCATACAAGGGGTGGCTACACCTTC.

This rearrangement joins TRBV3-1 (or the pseudogene TRBV3-2) to TRBJ1-1, with D tentatively TRBD1 (5 bases). Germline CDR1 LGHDT, CDR2 YNNKEL (reference sequence). V was pared by 1 base and J by 5 bases, with 11 bases between. The CDR3 contains 14 residues. The CDR3 sequence is CASSQAGRGTEAFF. CDR3 nucleotides: TGTGCCAGCAGCCAAGCGGGCCGGGGGACTGAAGCTTTCTTT.

With respect to this clone: Sequence at one end of the junction differs from germline and may be a read error. This chain links TRBV11-3 with TRBJ2-7, with a possible D match to TRBD1 (6 bases). The germline V gene encodes CDR1 SGHNT and CDR2 YENEEA. The CDR3 runs to 13 residues. This CDR3 reads CASSLDRSYEQYF. The CDR3 DNA reads TGTGCCAGCAGCCTAGACAGGTCGTACGAGCAGTACTTC.

The rearrangement joins TRBV7-9 to TRBJ2-3; 7 nucleotides agree with TRBD1. The V and J ends lost 4 bases and 4 bases, in that order; junction bases with no gene match: 8. Germline CDR1 SEHNR, CDR2 FQNEAQ (reference sequence). The CDR3 has 15 amino acids. This chain's CDR3 is CASSSTGWAADTQYF. DNA for the CDR3: TGTGCCAGCAGCTCGACAGGGTGGGCGGCAGATACGCAGTATTTT.

This clone showed up just once. The chain combines TRBV10-3 with TRBJ1-2, with 10 nucleotides matching TRBD1. The CDR3 consists of 13 residues. The germline CDR1 and CDR2 sequences are ENHRY and SYGVKD. With V trimmed by 6 bases and J by 5 bases, 3 bases remained unmatched. The CDR3 DNA reads as TGTGCCATCAGCGGGACAGGGGAATATGGCTACACCTTC. Protein sequence: CAISGTGEYGYTF.

In DNA form, the CDR3 reads TGTGCCATCATGAAGGATCCGGGAGGAAAAAGAGACCAGTACTTC. Protein sequence: CAIMKDPGGKRDQYF. The chain couples TRBV10-3 to TRBJ2-5; the match to TRBD2 covers 7 bases. The CDR3 has 15 amino acids. V dropped 7 bases and J dropped 10; count of bases not matched to a gene: 18. Germline CDR1 is ENHRY and CDR2 is SYGVKD.

J is TRBJ2-7 and V is TRBV30; D possibly corresponds to TRBD1 (6 bases). Germline V CDR1 and CDR2: GTSNPN, SVGIG (reference sequence). Trimming shortened V by 2 bases and J by 1 base, and 12 bases separated the two germline ends. CDR3 length: 14 residues. DNA for the CDR3: TGTGCCTGGAGTCGGGACACCTTATCCTACGAGCAGTACTTC. This translates into CAWSRDTLSYEQYF. Complete variable domain (other parts from reference TRBV30 and TRBJ2-7): SQTIHQWPATLVQPVGSPLSLECTVEGTSNPNLYWYRQAAGRGLQLLFYSVGIGQISSEVPQNLSASRPQDRQFILSSKKLLLSDSGFYLCAWSRDTLSYEQYFGPGTRLTVT.

This chain links TRBV11-2 with TRBJ2-1; 10 bases line up with TRBD1. Germline-derived CDR1 and CDR2 are SGHAT and FQNNGV. Losses at the gene ends were 5 bases for V and 10 bases for J; bases not matched to a gene: 11. CDR3 length: 15 residues. CDR3 amino acids: CASSPGTGAPQEQFF. CDR3 bases: TGTGCCAGCAGCCCCGGGACAGGGGCGCCTCAAGAGCAGTTCTTC.

V gene TRBV7-9 combines with J gene TRBJ1-5; D is possibly TRBD1 (6 bases). Deletions cut 6 bases from V and 5 bases from J, with 14 bases between. The CDR3 contains 14 residues. Germline CDR1 reads SEHNR; CDR2 reads FQNEAQ (reference sequence). The CDR3 loop reads CASSSSQGYQPQHF. The CDR3 DNA sequence: TGTGCCAGCAGTAGCTCACAGGGCTATCAGCCCCAGCATTTT.

The chain combines TRBV19 with TRBJ1-5; the match to TRBD1 covers 9 bases. J was trimmed by 3 bases and V by 0 bases; bases with no gene match: 3. Germline CDR1 LNHDA, CDR2 SQIVND (reference sequence). This CDR3 comprises 16 residues. CDR3 region: CASSIDGTGINQPQHF. CDR3 DNA sequence: TGTGCCAGTAGTATAGATGGGACAGGGATCAATCAGCCCCAGCATTTT.

The chain carries TRBV18 and TRBJ1-2, with D unresolved. The CDR3 has 15 residues. Trimming took 1 base from V and 7 from J, leaving 16 bases between them. Per germline, CDR1 KGHSH and CDR2 LQKENI. The CDR3 DNA follows: TGTGCCAGCTCACCACAGAAGACGGCGGCAACTGGCTACACCTTC. Encoded protein: CASSPQKTAATGYTF.

The chain employs TRBV2 and TRBJ2-2, with D maybe TRBD2 (5 bases). V was shortened by 8 bases and J by 1 base, with 5 bases between the two germline ends. CDR3 length equals 12 residues. Germline CDR1 SNHLY, CDR2 FYNNEI. CDR3 amino acids: CASRGNTGELFF. Written as DNA, the CDR3 is TGTGCCAGCCGGGGGAACACCGGGGAGCTGTTTTTT.

The rearrangement links TRBV2 to TRBJ2-1, with 9 bases lining up with TRBD1. Germline CDR1 SNHLY, CDR2 FYNNEI. The CDR3 totals 20 residues. Unmatched junction bases numbered 24, after V lost 4 bases and J lost 8 bases. The CDR3 bases are TGTGCCAGCAGTGGCCACCCACCAAAACCCGGGACAGGGAACCCCTATGAGCAGTTCTTC. Translated, it gives CASSGHPPKPGTGNPYEQFF.

This clone was picked up a small number of times. This rearrangement joins TRBV19 to TRBJ2-3, with TRBD2 identical over 10 bases. The CDR3 sequence is 15 residues long. Unmatched junction bases numbered 2, after V lost 5 bases and J lost 0 bases. From germline, CDR1 is LNHDA and CDR2 SQIVND (reference sequence). CDR3: CASSLTSGSTDTQYF. In nucleotides, the CDR3 is TGTGCCAGTAGTTTGACTAGCGGGAGCACAGATACGCAGTATTTT.

The V and J genes are TRBV6-5 and TRBJ2-1; 7 bases agree with TRBD2. Trimming removed 5 bases from V and 4 bases from J; junction bases left unmatched: 5. The germline V gene has CDR1 MNHEY and CDR2 SVGAGI. The CDR3 spans 14 residues. Here the CDR3 reads CASSLLAPYNEQFF. The CDR3 DNA reads TGTGCCAGCAGTCTACTAGCGCCGTACAATGAGCAGTTCTTC.

The genes are TRBV5-4 and TRBJ2-1; 8 bases line up with TRBD2. Germline V gene lookup returns CDR1 SGHNT and CDR2 YYREEE (reference sequence). This CDR3 comprises 13 residues. The trim removed 5 bases at V and 7 bases at J, leaving 5 bases unmatched. CDR3: CASRLRGANEQFF. The CDR3 coding sequence is TGTGCCAGCAGGTTGCGGGGGGCTAATGAGCAGTTCTTC.

The CDR3 spells CASSRDRGNNQPQHF. The CDR3 region has the DNA TGTGCCAGCAGCCGCGACAGGGGTAACAATCAGCCCCAGCATTTT. This rearrangement joins TRBV6-5 to TRBJ1-5; 8 nucleotides line up with TRBD1. CDR1 is MNHEY and CDR2 is SVGAGI in the germline V gene. V dropped 6 bases and J dropped 3; count of bases not matched to a gene: 7. The CDR3 loop spans 15 amino acids.

The rearrangement uses TRBV2 and TRBJ2-6; 12 bases line up with TRBD1. The CDR3 runs to 18 residues. Trimming at V came to 4 bases and at J to 3 bases, leaving 7 bases not matched to a gene. The germline CDR1 and CDR2 sequences are SNHLY and FYNNEI. The CDR3 nucleotides are TGTGCCAGCAGTGGTAGGGACAGGGGGCGTGGTGGGGCCAACGTCCTGACTTTC. Amino acid sequence: CASSGRDRGRGGANVLTF.

The J gene is TRBJ2-2, the V gene TRBV5-1; D may be TRBD2 (5 bases). The CDR3 consists of 15 residues. Germline CDR1 and CDR2: SGHRS and YFSETQ. V lost 4 bases, J lost 0 bases, and 10 bases lay in between. CDR3 sequence (DNA): TGCGCCAGCAGCACGGGGTCGGCGAACACCGGGGAGCTGTTTTTT. Protein sequence: CASSTGSANTGELFF.

The V and J genes are TRBV5-5 and TRBJ2-7; the match to TRBD2 covers 8 bases. This CDR3 is built from 16 residues. Looked up from germline, CDR1 is SGHKS and CDR2 is YYEKEE (reference sequence). The trim removed 1 base at V and 1 base at J, leaving 7 bases unmatched. Written as DNA, the CDR3 is TGTGCCAGCAGCTTGAGGGCGGGGGGCTTTTCCTACGAGCAGTACTTC. Translating gives CASSLRAGGFSYEQYF.

The chain carries TRBV30 and TRBJ2-1; 12 bases align to TRBD2. Germline V CDR1 and CDR2: GTSNPN, SVGIG (reference sequence). The CDR3 length is 15 residues. The V segment lost 0 bases and the J segment 8 bases; nucleotides outside the gene matches: 5. The CDR3 protein is CAWSVRLAGVHEQFF. As DNA, the CDR3 is TGTGCCTGGAGTGTAAGACTAGCGGGAGTACATGAGCAGTTCTTC.

This chain joins TRBV10-3 and TRBJ1-5; TRBD1 matches 7 bases. V was pared by 4 bases and J by 6 bases, with 6 bases of the junction left unmatched. Germline-derived CDR1 and CDR2 are ENHRY and SYGVKD. The CDR3 has 14 residues. In DNA, the CDR3 is TGTGCCATCAGTGTTGCAGGGGGAGGTCAGCCCCAGCATTTT. This gives the protein CAISVAGGGQPQHF.

This clone appeared a single time. The chain joins TRBV6-2 or TRBV6-3 to TRBJ2-4, with D possibly being TRBD1 (6 bases). Trimming took 4 bases from V and 5 from J, leaving 18 bases between them. CDR1 and CDR2 from the germline V gene are MNHEY and SVGEGT. This CDR3 spans 16 amino acids. CDR3 sequence: CASSSPQGRGENIQYF. CDR3 bases: TGTGCCAGCAGTTCCCCACAGGGTCGTGGGGAAAACATTCAGTACTTC.